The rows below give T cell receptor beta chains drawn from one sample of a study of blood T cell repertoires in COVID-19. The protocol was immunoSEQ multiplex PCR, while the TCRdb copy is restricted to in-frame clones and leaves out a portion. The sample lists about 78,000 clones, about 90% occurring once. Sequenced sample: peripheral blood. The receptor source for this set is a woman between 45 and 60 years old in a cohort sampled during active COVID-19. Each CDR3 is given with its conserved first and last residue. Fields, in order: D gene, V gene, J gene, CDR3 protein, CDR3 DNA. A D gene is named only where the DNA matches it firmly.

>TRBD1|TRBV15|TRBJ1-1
CATSRDRGRNTEAFF
TGTGCCACCAGCAGAGACAGGGGGCGGAACACTGAAGCTTTCTTT
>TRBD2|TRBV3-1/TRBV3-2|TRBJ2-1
CASSLNSGSSDEQFF
TGTGCCAGCAGCCTTAATAGCGGGAGTAGTGATGAGCAGTTCTTC
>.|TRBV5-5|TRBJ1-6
CASSLGVGTTSSYNSPLHF
TGTGCCAGCAGCTTGGGAGTGGGCACCACGAGCTCCTATAATTCACCCCTCCACTTT
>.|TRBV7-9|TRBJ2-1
CASSLAESSYNEQFF
TGTGCCAGCAGCTTAGCGGAGAGCTCCTACAATGAGCAGTTCTTC
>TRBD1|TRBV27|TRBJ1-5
CASSSGTGGPGSQPQHF
TGTGCCAGCAGTTCCGGGACAGGGGGCCCCGGGAGTCAGCCCCAGCATTTT
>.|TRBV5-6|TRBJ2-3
CASSFWGGEGHGTDTQYF
TGTGCCAGCAGCTTTTGGGGGGGCGAGGGCCATGGCACAGATACGCAGTATTTT
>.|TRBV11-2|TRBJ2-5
CASSLSPSVSETQYF
TGTGCCAGCAGCTTATCCCCTAGTGTCTCGGAGACCCAGTACTTC
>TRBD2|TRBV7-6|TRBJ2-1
CASSRSGLGNNEQFF
TGTGCCAGCAGCCGTAGCGGGCTAGGGAACAATGAGCAGTTCTTC
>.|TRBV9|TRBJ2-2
CASSVGRHTGELFF
TGTGCCAGCAGCGTAGGGCGGCACACCGGGGAGCTGTTTTTT
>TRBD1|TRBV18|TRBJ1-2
CASSPLAPGQGNDGGYTF
TGTGCCAGCTCACCCTTAGCTCCGGGACAGGGGAATGACGGTGGCTACACCTTC
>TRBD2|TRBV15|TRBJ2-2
CATSRDRGGGELFF
TGTGCCACCAGCAGAGATCGGGGGGGCGGGGAGCTGTTTTTT
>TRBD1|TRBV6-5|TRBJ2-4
CASRGTGQGWNIQYF
TGTGCCAGCCGGGGGACGGGACAGGGTTGGAACATTCAGTACTTC
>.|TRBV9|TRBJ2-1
CASSKSSYNEQFF
TGTGCCAGCAGCAAGAGCTCCTACAATGAGCAGTTCTTC
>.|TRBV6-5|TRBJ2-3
CASSYSGGSTDTQYF
TGTGCCAGCAGTTATAGCGGAGGTAGCACAGATACGCAGTATTTT
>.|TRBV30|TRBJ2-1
CAWDFLSSYNEQFF
TGTGCCTGGGACTTTCTTAGCTCCTACAATGAGCAGTTCTTC
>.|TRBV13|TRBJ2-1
CASSRRLVDEQFF
TGTGCCAGCAGCCGAAGACTAGTCGATGAGCAGTTCTTC
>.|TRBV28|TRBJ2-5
CASSPPREVGETQYF
TGTGCCAGCAGTCCCCCCCGCGAGGTTGGGGAGACCCAGTACTTC
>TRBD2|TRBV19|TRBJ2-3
CASKGSGTSESLTQYF
TGTGCCAGTAAGGGCTCCGGGACTAGCGAATCCTTGACGCAGTATTTT
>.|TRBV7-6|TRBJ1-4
CASSPGQALTASKLFF
TGTGCCAGCAGCCCGGGACAAGCTTTGACGGCTTCGAAACTGTTTTTT
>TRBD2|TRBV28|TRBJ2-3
CASRQIAGAAGTDTQYF
TGTGCCAGCAGACAGATAGCGGGAGCCGCCGGGACAGATACGCAGTATTTT
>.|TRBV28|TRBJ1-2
CASREGGTAYGYTF
TGTGCCAGCAGAGAGGGCGGGACTGCCTATGGCTACACCTTC
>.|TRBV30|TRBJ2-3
CARDSGGADTQYF
TGTGCCCGTGACTCGGGGGGCGCAGATACGCAGTATTTT
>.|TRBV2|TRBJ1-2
CATLPGVDYGYTF
TGTGCCACCCTTCCGGGGGTGGACTATGGCTACACCTTC
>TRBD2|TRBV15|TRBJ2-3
CATSNLGTRMNTQYF
TGTGCCACCAGTAATCTCGGGACTAGGATGAATACGCAGTATTTT